Reported below is one T cell receptor (beta chain). Its antigen is not identified. This sample is part of a study of CD4+ T cells in melanoma. Study results and limitations: CD8+ T cell, macrophage and B cell function reportedly correlated with neoantigen-specific CD4+ T cells. In melanoma, neoantigen-specific CD4+ T cells reportedly differed in differentiation state.

Germline V gene data show CDR1 as SGHKS and CDR2 as YYEKEE (reference sequence). The CDR3 totals 15 residues. Trimming took off 0 bases at V and 4 bases at J, with 13 bases between the two ends. Produced via immunoSEQ multiplex PCR; TCRdb's table is partial and in-frame only. In the table there are about 10,000 clones, 66% of which are singletons. The sample comprised cells from a culture (not recorded whether cultured in vitro). The receptor's source is a human donor with melanoma. The J gene is TRBJ1-2, the V gene TRBV5-5; D might be TRBD1 (6 bases). The CDR3 here is CASSLEQGRSYGYTF. CDR3 DNA sequence: TGTGCCAGCAGCTTGGAACAGGGTAGAAGCTATGGCTACACCTTC.